Presented here are 29 T cell receptor beta chains from one specimen sequenced in a study of blood T cells in healthy people across ages. A second PCR of about 6 to 12 cycles used a sample-barcoded 5' primer and a J-beta primer mix. Each CDR3 protein gets one entry after TCRdb re-called the 5' RACE reads with MiXCR. The table has around 1,600,000 distinct CDR3 sequences, roughly two fifths seen once; the top ten hold more than 4%. The sample comprised blood. These receptors were collected from a woman between 18 and 30 years old in good health.

The V gene is TRBV4-3, the J gene TRBJ1-2; D unresolved. This CDR3 has 13 residues. Trimming removed 0 bases from V and 4 bases from J, with 6 bases in between. Per germline, CDR1 LGHNA and CDR2 YSLEER. This CDR3 reads CASSQDPPYGYTF. CDR3 sequence (DNA): TGCGCCAGCAGCCAAGATCCCCCCTATGGCTACACCTTC.

J is TRBJ2-2 and V is TRBV9; TRBD2 aligns across 7 bases. The germline V gene encodes CDR1 SGDLS and CDR2 YYNGEE. This CDR3 comprises 16 residues. The junction had 11 bases not matched to a gene; V was cut back by 4 bases and J by 5 bases. The CDR3 region is CASSPVAGAATGELFF. The CDR3 DNA is TGTGCCAGCAGCCCAGTAGCGGGCGCGGCAACCGGGGAGCTGTTTTTT.

This rearrangement joins TRBV2 to TRBJ2-7; D not resolved. Trimming cost V 4 bases and J 2 bases, with 12 bases left between them. Germline loops: CDR1 SNHLY, CDR2 FYNNEI. The CDR3 totals 14 residues. CDR3 protein: CASSAEPPPYEQYF. The DNA for the CDR3 is TGTGCCAGCAGTGCCGAACCGCCCCCCTACGAGCAGTACTTC.

There are many counts of this clonotype. The CDR3 here is CASSQVDAYGYTF. The DNA of the CDR3 is TGCGCCAGCAGCCAGGTGGACGCCTATGGCTACACCTTC. This chain connects TRBV4-1 to TRBJ1-2; D not certain. This CDR3 region has 13 residues. Germline V gene lookup returns CDR1 MGHRA and CDR2 YSYEKL. V was pared by 3 bases and J by 4 bases, with 9 bases between.

This clonotype was detected only a few times. The chain uses TRBV9 and TRBJ2-1; 10 nucleotides line up with TRBD1. Germline V gives CDR1 SGDLS, CDR2 YYNGEE. This CDR3 contains 15 residues. V trimming: 0 bases; J trimming: 6 bases; junction bases outside the gene matches: 3. The CDR3 DNA sequence: TGTGCCAGCAGCGTAGGGGACAGGGGATCCAATGAGCAGTTCTTC. This codes for CASSVGDRGSNEQFF.

The V call is TRBV29-1, the J call TRBJ1-2; TRBD1 agrees at 7 bases. V gave up 8 bases and J gave up 4 bases; unmatched junction bases: 4. The CDR3 sequence is 11 residues long. The germline V gene has CDR1 SQVTM and CDR2 ANQGSEA. The CDR3 DNA follows: TGCAGCATCTGGGACAGCTATGGCTACACCTTC. Encoded protein: CSIWDSYGYTF.

As to this clonotype: At one end the junction does not follow the germline gene, possibly because of a read error. The genes are TRBV3-1 and TRBJ2-4; D gene uncertain. Germline CDR1 and CDR2: LGHDT and YNNKEL (reference sequence). The CDR3 length is 17 residues. This CDR3 reads CTSSPRVNALAKNIQYF. The CDR3 coding sequence is TGTACCAGCAGCCCCCGGGTAAATGCTCTAGCCAAAAACATTCAGTACTTC.

This chain uses TRBV3-1 with TRBJ2-1, with D perhaps being TRBD1 or TRBD2 (5 bases each). Germline-derived CDR1 and CDR2 are LGHDT and YNNKEL (reference sequence). Trimming removed 8 bases at V and 4 bases at J, with 15 bases between. The CDR3 is made up of 14 amino acids. The CDR3 DNA is TGTGCCAGCGGCCCGAGAGGGGTTTACAATGAGCAGTTCTTC. Protein: CASGPRGVYNEQFF.

The V call is TRBV7-2, the J call TRBJ2-3, with TRBD2 matching over 16 bases. This CDR3 is 19 amino acids long. Germline CDR1 SGHTA, CDR2 FQGNSA. V gave up 7 bases and J gave up 2 bases; unmatched junction bases: 12. CDR3 region: CASTLWGLAGGILTDTQYF. The CDR3 nucleotides are TGTGCCAGCACCCTGTGGGGACTAGCGGGGGGGATTCTCACAGATACGCAGTATTTT.

This clonotype occurred once. CDR3 sequence reads: CASSVEGLAGVDEQFF. CDR3 nucleotides: TGTGCCAGCAGCGTAGAGGGTCTAGCGGGGGTGGATGAGCAGTTCTTC. The chain combines TRBV9 with TRBJ2-1, with 10 bases lining up with TRBD2. This CDR3 is 16 amino acids long. The V and J ends lost 0 bases and 8 bases, in that order; junction bases with no gene match: 8. Germline-derived CDR1 and CDR2 are SGDLS and YYNGEE.

The chain links TRBV20-1 to TRBJ1-5; 7 positions agree with TRBD1. The CDR3 totals 15 residues. Germline CDR1 DFQATT, CDR2 SNEGSKA (reference sequence). J gave up 0 bases and V 0 bases, and 2 bases lay outside the gene matches. The CDR3: CSARDDRVSNQPQHF. The CDR3 nucleotides read TGCAGTGCTAGAGATGACAGGGTTAGCAATCAGCCCCAGCATTTT.

This clonotype was detected only a few times. V gene TRBV24-1 combines with J gene TRBJ2-7; D is undetermined. CDR3 length: 13 amino acids. The germline V gene encodes CDR1 KGHDR and CDR2 SFDVKD. V was clipped by 2 bases and J by 4 bases, with 8 bases between them. In DNA, the CDR3 is TGTGCCACCAGTGATTCTAGTAGGTACGAGCAGTACTTC. It codes for CATSDSSRYEQYF.

This sequence joins TRBV12-3 or TRBV12-4 and TRBJ1-2, with D maybe TRBD1 (5 bases). Deletions cut 4 bases from V and 4 bases from J, with 13 bases between. The CDR3 consists of 14 residues. The chain's CDR3 is CASSYKQARYGYTF. In DNA, the CDR3 is TGTGCCAGCAGTTATAAACAGGCTCGCTATGGCTACACCTTC.

This clonotype was recorded only once. The chain uses TRBV6-2 or TRBV6-3 and TRBJ2-3, with D unresolved. V was cut by 7 bases and J by 1 base, with 6 bases left in between. CDR1 is MNHEY and CDR2 is SVGEGT in the germline V gene. CDR3 length equals 12 residues. CDR3 sequence: CASKFRTDTQYF. CDR3 nucleotides: TGTGCCAGCAAATTTCGCACAGATACGCAGTATTTT.

This clonotype was detected a few times. This chain joins TRBV3-1 and TRBJ2-7; the D gene is possibly TRBD2 (6 bases). The V gene lost 2 bases and the J gene lost 7 bases, with 18 bases spanning the gap. Germline CDR1 reads LGHDT; CDR2 reads YNNKEL (reference sequence). This CDR3 region has 15 residues. This CDR3 reads CASSQMVAEYNEQYF. CDR3 DNA: TGTGCCAGCAGCCAAATGGTAGCGGAATACAATGAGCAGTACTTC.

V gene TRBV30 combines with J gene TRBJ1-5, with D possibly matching TRBD1 (5 bases). Deletions cut 0 bases from V and 5 bases from J, with 11 bases between. Germline CDR1 reads GTSNPN; CDR2 reads SVGIG (reference sequence). The CDR3 is made up of 14 amino acids. In DNA form, the CDR3 reads TGTGCCTGGAGTGTAGGAGTAGGGGATCAGCCCCAGCATTTT. Translating it yields CAWSVGVGDQPQHF.

This clonotype was seen only a few times. The chain couples TRBV4-3 to TRBJ2-3; TRBD2 aligns across 16 bases. The ends lost 3 bases at V and 5 bases at J; junction bases unmatched: 2. CDR1 LGHNA and CDR2 YSLEER come from the germline V gene. The CDR3 is 16 amino acids. CDR3 residues: CASSQGLAGGLDTQYF. The CDR3 nucleotides read TGCGCCAGCAGCCAGGGACTAGCGGGAGGGCTAGATACGCAGTATTTT.

In DNA, the CDR3 is TGTGCCAGCAGTACCCCCGGACTAGCGGGAGTTCATGAGCAGTACTTC. Residues: CASSTPGLAGVHEQYF. V and J are TRBV6-6 and TRBJ2-7; 13 bases map to TRBD2. Trimming cost V 5 bases and J 7 bases; bases outside gene matches: 11. The germline V gene encodes CDR1 MNHNY and CDR2 SVGAGI (reference sequence). The length of the CDR3 is 16 residues.

This chain connects TRBV27 to TRBJ2-5, with D perhaps TRBD2 (6 bases). Trimming left V 5 bases short and J 4 bases short, with 11 bases between. This CDR3 spans 13 amino acids. CDR1 MNHEY and CDR2 SMNVEV come from the germline V gene (reference sequence). Written as DNA, the CDR3 is TGTGCCAGCAGTGTGGAGGGAACAGAGACCCAGTACTTC. This sequence encodes CASSVEGTETQYF.

This chain uses TRBV7-9 with TRBJ1-6; 7 bases are shared with TRBD1. V was pared by 5 bases and J by 6 bases, with 4 bases of the junction left unmatched. Germline V gives CDR1 SEHNR, CDR2 FQNEAQ (reference sequence). This CDR3 is built from 14 residues. DNA of the CDR3: TGTGCCAGCAGCCTGGGACAGAGTAATTCACCCCTCCACTTT. As protein: CASSLGQSNSPLHF.

This clonotype has more than one count but fewer than ten. The chain couples TRBV11-1 to TRBJ2-2, with D perhaps TRBD1 or TRBD2 (5 bases each). V was trimmed by 4 bases and J by 1 base, leaving 7 bases between them. CDR3 length: 14 residues. Germline lookup yields CDR1 SGHAT and CDR2 FQDESV (reference sequence). The CDR3 DNA reads as TGTGCCAGCAGCTGGGACGGGAACACCGGGGAGCTGTTTTTT. Its translation: CASSWDGNTGELFF.

This clonotype turned up a few times. The chain joins TRBV20-1 to TRBJ1-5, with 7 bases matching TRBD1. Germline V gives CDR1 DFQATT, CDR2 SNEGSKA (reference sequence). The CDR3 covers 13 residues. V shed 3 bases, J shed 4 bases, and the junction held 3 bases outside the gene matches. The DNA of the CDR3 is TGCAGTGCTAGCGAACAGGGGAATCAGCCCCAGCATTTT. Amino acids: CSASEQGNQPQHF.

The gene calls are TRBV2 and TRBJ2-1, with 13 nucleotides matching TRBD2. The CDR3 is made up of 15 amino acids. Germline assignment: CDR1 SNHLY and CDR2 FYNNEI. J lost 7 bases, V lost 5 bases, and 5 bases had no gene match. CDR3 bases: TGTGCCAGCAGTCGGACTAGCGGGAGTTTGAATGAGCAGTTCTTC. This gives the protein CASSRTSGSLNEQFF.

This clonotype was counted a few times. The genes are TRBV7-2 and TRBJ2-7; 10 bases are a match to TRBD2. Germline V gives CDR1 SGHTA, CDR2 FQGNSA. The length of the CDR3 is 16 residues. Unmatched junction bases numbered 5, after V lost 1 base and J lost 2 bases. CDR3 sequence: CASSLVGLAEAYEQYF. Written as DNA, the CDR3 is TGTGCCAGCAGCTTAGTAGGACTAGCGGAAGCCTACGAGCAGTACTTC.

A word on this clonotype: This may come from a read error, since a much larger clone is one base off. This chain uses TRBV5-1 with TRBJ2-5, with D possibly TRBD2 on 5 matching bases. The CDR3 contains 13 residues. CDR1 is SGHRS and CDR2 is YFSETQ in the germline V gene. For the CDR3, the DNA is TGCGCCGGCAGCAAGGGAGTCCAAGAGACCCAGTACTTC. Protein product: CAGSKGVQETQYF.

This chain links TRBV20-1 with TRBJ1-6, with D possibly TRBD1 on 6 matching bases. The CDR3 has 13 residues. Looked up from germline, CDR1 is DFQATT and CDR2 is SNEGSKA (reference sequence). With 6 bases removed from V and 6 bases from J, the gap between germline ends came to 12 bases. CDR3 amino acids: CSANDRRNSPLHF. The CDR3 nucleotides read TGCAGTGCCAATGACAGGCGTAATTCACCCCTCCACTTT.

The sample holds a few counts of this clonotype. The chain couples TRBV7-9 to TRBJ2-1; 7 nucleotides agree with TRBD2. The CDR3 runs to 14 residues. Germline V gene lookup returns CDR1 SEHNR and CDR2 FQNEAQ (reference sequence). V shed 7 bases and J 7 bases; nucleotides not matched to a gene: 10. The CDR3 nucleotides read TGTGCCAGCAACGGACTAGTTTACCAAAATGAGCAGTTCTTC. This encodes CASNGLVYQNEQFF.

Notes on this clonotype: A clone one base away is much larger, so this may be a read error. The rearrangement uses TRBV12-3 or TRBV12-4 and TRBJ1-2; D ambiguous. This CDR3 region has 12 residues. The ends were cut back, 5 bases at V and 4 bases at J, with 8 bases in the middle. The CDR3 region is CASSQQVYGYTF. The DNA for the CDR3 is TGTGCCAGCAGTCAACAAGTCTATGGCTACACCTTC.

This clonotype was observed a single time. V gene TRBV29-1 combines with J gene TRBJ1-4; 8 positions agree with TRBD1. V was pared by 0 bases and J by 0 bases, with 12 bases of the junction left unmatched. The CDR3 is 19 amino acids. The germline V gene has CDR1 SQVTM and CDR2 ANQGSEA. The CDR3 sequence is CSVEDLVRGHAATNEKLFF. CDR3 DNA sequence: TGCAGCGTTGAAGATCTAGTCAGGGGGCATGCTGCAACTAATGAAAAACTGTTTTTT.